A single sample gave rise to the 31 T cell receptor beta chains below, sequenced in a study of cytomegalovirus exposure and HLA in healthy donors. The primer mix had 60 Vbeta and 13 Jbeta primers. Sequenced by immunoSEQ multiplex PCR; TCRdb stores in-frame clones only, minus some. In the table there are fewer than 250,000 clones, approximately 83% of which are singletons. The sequencing input was PBMCs. These receptors were collected from a woman aged 50 to 65 in good health and CMV-seropositive.

V usage is TRBV7-2 and J usage is TRBJ2-7, with D possibly being TRBD2 (5 bases). This CDR3 region has 14 residues. Deletions cut 3 bases from V and 3 bases from J, with 12 bases between. The V gene's germline CDR1 is SGHTA and CDR2 FQGNSA. Here the CDR3 reads CASSLGSTGYEQYF. CDR3 nucleotides: TGTGCCAGCAGCTTGGGGAGCACGGGCTACGAGCAGTACTTC.

J is TRBJ2-7 and V is TRBV29-1, with TRBD1 identical over 8 bases. The germline V gene encodes CDR1 SQVTM and CDR2 ANQGSEA. This CDR3 contains 12 residues. This chain's CDR3 is CRLGDRFHEQYF. Here the CDR3 DNA reads TGCAGGTTGGGGGACAGGTTCCACGAGCAGTACTTC.

The V and J genes are TRBV19 and TRBJ2-1; TRBD2 might be the D (7 bases). The germline V and J ends were trimmed by 4 bases and 6 bases, with 10 bases remaining between them. The germline V gene has CDR1 LNHDA and CDR2 SQIVND (reference sequence). CDR3 length: 13 residues. CDR3 amino acids: CASSTGGPNEQFF. CDR3 in DNA: TGTGCCAGTAGTACCGGGGGGCCCAATGAGCAGTTCTTC.

CDR3 bases: TGTGCCAGCAGTAACCCGGGGAAATACACAGATACGCAGTATTTT. Translating gives CASSNPGKYTDTQYF. The gene calls are TRBV28 and TRBJ2-3, with D tentatively TRBD2 (5 bases). This CDR3 has 15 residues. Germline CDR1 reads MDHEN; CDR2 reads SYDVKM. Trimming took off 5 bases at V and 2 bases at J, with 14 bases between the two ends.

This chain connects TRBV5-1 to TRBJ1-1; maybe TRBD1 (5 bases). The CDR3 sequence is 15 residues long. V was pared by 4 bases and J by 0 bases, with 13 bases between. Germline assignment: CDR1 SGHRS and CDR2 YFSETQ. CDR3 in amino acids: CASSRLGGMNTEAFF. The CDR3 DNA reads TGCGCCAGCAGCCGCCTTGGGGGGATGAACACTGAAGCTTTCTTT.

The V and J genes are TRBV6-5 and TRBJ1-5; D is possibly TRBD1 (5 bases). Germline V CDR1 and CDR2: MNHEY, SVGAGI. V lost 5 bases and J lost 9, with 17 bases in between. CDR3 length: 14 amino acids. This CDR3 reads CASSVGRGLWPQHF. CDR3 DNA: TGTGCCAGCAGTGTTGGGCGGGGCCTATGGCCCCAGCATTTT.

The rearrangement joins TRBV9 to TRBJ2-2, with 7 bases matching TRBD2. This CDR3 spans 14 amino acids. Germline lookup yields CDR1 SGDLS and CDR2 YYNGEE. V shed 3 bases, J shed 6 bases, and the junction held 5 bases outside the gene matches. The CDR3 DNA reads TGTGCCAGCAGCGGGACTAGAGTCGCCGGGGAGCTGTTTTTT. Protein: CASSGTRVAGELFF.

This clone was counted only a few times. The chain joins TRBV18 to TRBJ1-1; unclear D gene. The CDR3 spans 12 residues. CDR1 KGHSH and CDR2 LQKENI come from the germline V gene. V lost 6 bases and J 1 base, leaving 6 bases between the germline ends. The CDR3 reads CASSPTNTEAFF. The CDR3 DNA sequence: TGTGCCAGCTCCCCTACGAACACTGAAGCTTTCTTT.

The chain employs TRBV6-6 and TRBJ1-1; TRBD1 is a possible D gene (6 bases). CDR1 MNHNY and CDR2 SVGAGI come from the germline V gene (reference sequence). This CDR3 spans 13 amino acids. The V gene lost 8 bases and the J gene lost 5 bases, with 15 bases spanning the gap. CDR3 nucleotide sequence: TGTGCCAGCCCAGGAGGGGGAGGGACTGAAGCTTTCTTT. It yields the protein CASPGGGGTEAFF.

The chain couples TRBV7-2 to TRBJ1-1; 7 positions agree with TRBD1. V was pared by 5 bases and J by 1 base, with 1 base of the junction left unmatched. This CDR3 is 13 amino acids long. Germline CDR1 and CDR2: SGHTA and FQGNSA. As DNA, the CDR3 is TGTGCCAGCAGCCGACAGGGGAACACTGAAGCTTTCTTT. This sequence encodes CASSRQGNTEAFF.

This chain links TRBV6-1 with TRBJ2-7; possible D gene TRBD1, 6 bases. CDR1 is MNHNS and CDR2 is SASEGT in the germline V gene. This CDR3 comprises 13 residues. The germline V and J ends were trimmed by 0 bases and 10 bases, with 13 bases remaining between them. The CDR3 region is CASSEALTGQQYF. DNA of the CDR3: TGTGCCAGCAGTGAAGCCCTGACAGGCCAACAGTACTTC.

For this clone: Germline is not matched at one junction end, which may reflect a read error. J is TRBJ2-1 and V is TRBV30; TRBD1 is a possible D gene (6 bases). The CDR3 is made up of 13 amino acids. Per the germline V gene, CDR1 is GTSNPN and CDR2 is SVGIG (reference sequence). The CDR3 DNA is TGTGCCTGGAGTATAATTCCAGGGGCCGCTGGCGTCTTC. Protein sequence: CAWSIIPGAAGVF. The variable domain in full, with the rest retrieved from reference TRBV30 and TRBJ2-1, is SQTIHQWPATLVQPVGSPLSLECTVEGTSNPNLYWYRQAAGRGLQLLFYSVGIGQISSEVPQNLSASRPQDRQFILSSKKLLLSDSGFYLCAWSIIPGAAGVFGPGTRLTVL.

This chain joins TRBV5-1 and TRBJ2-3, with TRBD1 as a possible D gene (5 bases). Trimming removed 4 bases from V and 0 bases from J, with 15 bases in between. The CDR3 contains 16 residues. The germline V gene encodes CDR1 SGHRS and CDR2 YFSETQ. CDR3 sequence: CASSPEGVVSTDTQYF. DNA of the CDR3: TGCGCCAGCAGCCCGGAAGGGGTTGTTAGCACAGATACGCAGTATTTT.

V usage is TRBV6-1 and J usage is TRBJ1-4; D is ambiguous. Trimming removed 8 bases from V and 0 bases from J, with 10 bases in between. The CDR3 runs to 14 residues. Germline V gene lookup returns CDR1 MNHNS and CDR2 SASEGT. CDR3 sequence reads: CASVSGATNEKLFF. The DNA for the CDR3 is TGTGCCAGCGTGTCCGGAGCAACTAATGAAAAACTGTTTTTT.

CDR3 region: CASSASRQRWTNEKLFF. The CDR3 nucleotides are TGTGCCAGTAGTGCCAGTCGACAGAGGTGGACTAATGAAAAACTGTTTTTT. The chain has TRBV19 and TRBJ1-4; TRBD1 might be the D (5 bases). The ends were cut back, 5 bases at V and 2 bases at J, with 18 bases in the middle. This CDR3 spans 17 amino acids. Per germline, CDR1 LNHDA and CDR2 SQIVND (reference sequence).

This clone was seen only a few times. This rearrangement joins TRBV30 to TRBJ1-4, with a weak D call TRBD1 (5 bases). CDR1 and CDR2 from the germline V gene are GTSNPN and SVGIG (reference sequence). The CDR3 is made up of 13 amino acids. V lost 0 bases to trimming and J lost 6 bases, with 8 bases between them. The CDR3 sequence is CAWSVRTHEKLFF. The CDR3 DNA sequence: TGTGCCTGGAGTGTCCGGACACATGAAAAACTGTTTTTT.

The chain is built from TRBV5-6 and TRBJ2-1, with TRBD2 matching 9 bases. V gave up 6 bases and J gave up 6 bases; unmatched junction bases: 7. The germline V gene encodes CDR1 SGHDT and CDR2 YYEEEE. The CDR3 loop spans 14 amino acids. CDR3 residues: CASTRTSVLNEQFF. As DNA, the CDR3 is TGTGCCAGCACGAGGACTAGCGTCCTCAATGAGCAGTTCTTC.

V gene TRBV5-1 combines with J gene TRBJ2-3; possible D gene TRBD1, 6 bases. Trimming stripped 1 base from V and 1 base from J, with 10 bases between. The CDR3 runs 15 residues. Germline-derived CDR1 and CDR2 are SGHRS and YFSETQ. This chain's CDR3 is CASSLTGLRTDTQYF. In DNA, the CDR3 is TGCGCCAGCAGCTTGACAGGGCTCCGCACAGATACGCAGTATTTT.

V gene TRBV5-1 combines with J gene TRBJ2-1; 9 positions agree with TRBD2. The length of the CDR3 is 15 residues. CDR1 and CDR2 from the germline V gene are SGHRS and YFSETQ. After removal of 0 bases from V and 10 bases from J, the junction contained 8 bases not matched to a gene. The CDR3 spells CASSLGVSGGSEQFF. The DNA for the CDR3 is TGCGCCAGCAGCTTGGGAGTTAGCGGGGGCTCGGAGCAGTTCTTC.

The gene calls are TRBV14 and TRBJ1-4; 9 nucleotides align to TRBD1. Germline V gene lookup returns CDR1 SGHDN and CDR2 FVKESK. This CDR3 is 17 amino acids long. Trimming removed 0 bases from V and 1 base from J; junction bases left unmatched: 3. The CDR3 nucleotides read TGTGCCAGCAGCCAAGAACAGGGGGCTCAAACTAATGAAAAACTGTTTTTT. It yields the protein CASSQEQGAQTNEKLFF.

This clone has only a few counts. The gene calls are TRBV4-1 and TRBJ1-5, with 11 bases fitting TRBD1. Looked up from germline, CDR1 is MGHRA and CDR2 is YSYEKL. The CDR3 has 20 amino acids. The V and J ends lost 4 bases and 1 base, in that order; junction bases with no gene match: 15. The CDR3: CASSRSFRDRGGGSNQPQHF. DNA for the CDR3: TGCGCCAGCAGCCGTTCATTCCGGGACAGGGGGGGCGGGAGCAATCAGCCCCAGCATTTT.

V usage is TRBV27 and J usage is TRBJ2-7, with 9 bases fitting TRBD1. Germline trimming cut 3 bases from V and 5 bases from J; bases unmatched to any gene: 5. This CDR3 has 14 amino acids. Germline values: CDR1 MNHEY, CDR2 SMNVEV (reference sequence). This CDR3 is CASSFRDRVHEQYF. CDR3 bases: TGTGCCAGCAGTTTTCGGGACAGGGTCCACGAGCAGTACTTC.

The chain couples TRBV28 to TRBJ1-1, with 8 bases lining up with TRBD1. Germline V gene sequence: CDR1 MDHEN, CDR2 SYDVKM. V gave up 4 bases and J gave up 7 bases; unmatched junction bases: 2. CDR3 length equals 12 residues. CDR3 coding DNA: TGTGCCAGCAGTTCCGGACAGGGTGAAGCTTTCTTT. Translation gives CASSSGQGEAFF.

This clone was detected a few times. CDR3 in DNA: TGTGCCAGCAGTGACGGGGCGGGGGCGTACAATGAGCAGTTCTTC. Its protein is CASSDGAGAYNEQFF. This chain uses TRBV6-4 with TRBJ2-1; possibly TRBD2 for D (7 bases). Germline V lookup: CDR1 MRHNA, CDR2 SNTAGT. V lost 2 bases, J lost 4 bases, and 12 bases lay in between. This CDR3 is 15 amino acids long.

This rearrangement joins TRBV9 to TRBJ1-4, with unresolved D. V was clipped by 0 bases and J by 8 bases, with 11 bases between them. This CDR3 is built from 14 residues. Germline lookup yields CDR1 SGDLS and CDR2 YYNGEE. The CDR3 DNA is TGTGCCAGCAGCGTAGGAACTTACCCGGAAAAACTGTTTTTT. It codes for CASSVGTYPEKLFF.

V usage is TRBV30 and J usage is TRBJ1-1; D gene uncertain. The germline gives CDR1 GTSNPN, CDR2 SVGIG (reference sequence). The V gene lost 4 bases and the J gene lost 8 bases, with 14 bases spanning the gap. CDR3 size: 12 residues. CDR3 DNA sequence: TGTGCCTGGATGGATAGCACGACGGAAGCTTTCTTT. This translates into CAWMDSTTEAFF.

This sequence joins TRBV14 and TRBJ1-1, with D possibly TRBD1 on 6 matching bases. The germline V and J ends were trimmed by 2 bases and 4 bases, with 8 bases remaining between them. The germline CDR1 and CDR2 sequences are SGHDN and FVKESK. The CDR3 loop spans 13 amino acids. The chain's CDR3 is CASSQQGFTEAFF. The CDR3 DNA is TGTGCCAGCAGCCAACAGGGGTTCACTGAAGCTTTCTTT.

The chain employs TRBV7-2 and TRBJ2-3, with a weak D call TRBD1 (5 bases). V was pared by 5 bases and J by 0 bases, with 12 bases between. Germline lookup yields CDR1 SGHTA and CDR2 FQGNSA. This CDR3 has 15 residues. DNA of the CDR3: TGTGCCAGCAGCCCGGACAAATATAGCACAGATACGCAGTATTTT. Protein product: CASSPDKYSTDTQYF.

The chain links TRBV4-2 to TRBJ2-3; tentative D call: TRBD2 (7 bases). This CDR3 is 17 amino acids long. Trimming stripped 4 bases from V and 2 bases from J, with 19 bases between. Germline CDR1 LGHNA, CDR2 YNFKEQ. The CDR3 coding sequence is TGTGCCAGCAGCCGCAGCCCAGCGGGGACACCCACAGATACGCAGTATTTT. Its protein is CASSRSPAGTPTDTQYF.

The chain combines TRBV6-6 with TRBJ1-5; perhaps TRBD1 as D (6 bases). The CDR3 consists of 14 residues. Trimming left V 5 bases short and J 5 bases short, with 13 bases between. CDR1 and CDR2 (germline): MNHNY, SVGAGI (reference sequence). CDR3 amino acids: CASSPRGADQPQHF. CDR3 in DNA: TGTGCCAGCAGTCCCAGGGGCGCGGATCAGCCCCAGCATTTT.

The chain uses TRBV28 and TRBJ2-7, with D possibly matching TRBD1 (6 bases). The CDR3 is made up of 14 amino acids. From germline, CDR1 is MDHEN and CDR2 SYDVKM. Trimming took 3 bases from V and 3 from J, leaving 12 bases between them. This CDR3 reads CASSLIRGHYEQYF. The CDR3, as DNA: TGTGCCAGCAGTTTGATCAGGGGCCACTACGAGCAGTACTTC.